The clone carrying this TCR beta chain appeared once. V lost 1 base and J lost 3, with 10 bases in between. This CDR3 region has 14 residues. Germline values: CDR1 SGDLS, CDR2 YYNGEE. Here immunoSEQ multiplex PCR was the method, and the copy in TCRdb shows in-frame clones only, minus some. The sample contains roughly 20,000 clones, approximately 69% of which appear only once. The data originate from a study of sequential checkpoint blockade in melanoma. Treatment of the sample: randomized to nivolumab then ipilimumab (arm A) or the reverse (arm B). The TCR was taken from a human donor with melanoma. The sequencing used CD8+ T cells sorted from blood (inferred from file names), collected from a patient given nivolumab and ipilimumab in sequence. The V gene is TRBV9, the J gene TRBJ1-2; D call uncertain. This chain's CDR3 is CASSVSGYDYGYTF. Written as DNA, the CDR3 is TGTGCCAGCAGCGTAAGCGGGTATGACTATGGCTACACCTTC.